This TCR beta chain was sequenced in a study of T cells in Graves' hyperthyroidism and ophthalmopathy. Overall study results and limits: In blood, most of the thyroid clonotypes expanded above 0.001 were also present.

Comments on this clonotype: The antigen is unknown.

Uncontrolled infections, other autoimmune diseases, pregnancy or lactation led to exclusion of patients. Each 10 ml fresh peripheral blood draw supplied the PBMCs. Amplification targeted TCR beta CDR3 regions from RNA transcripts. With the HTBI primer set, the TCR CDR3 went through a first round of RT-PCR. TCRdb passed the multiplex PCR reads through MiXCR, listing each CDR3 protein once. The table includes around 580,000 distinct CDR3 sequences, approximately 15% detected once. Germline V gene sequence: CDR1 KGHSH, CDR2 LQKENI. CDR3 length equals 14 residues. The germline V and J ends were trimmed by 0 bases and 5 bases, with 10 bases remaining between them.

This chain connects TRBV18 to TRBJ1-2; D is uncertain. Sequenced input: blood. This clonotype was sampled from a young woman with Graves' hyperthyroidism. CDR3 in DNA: TGTGCCAGCTCACCACCGACTTATGGATATGGCTACACCTTC. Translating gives CASSPPTYGYGYTF.